These 14 T cell receptor beta chains were sequenced from one sample in a study of T cells in tumors after PD-1 blockade. Sequencing was performed with immunoSEQ multiplex PCR; in TCRdb, only in-frame clones are kept and a portion is missing. The repertoire holds about 59,000 clones, around 80% seen once, with roughly 12% in the top ten. The sequencing used PBMCs, collected before anti-PD-1 treatment. The origin of the receptors is a human donor with basal cell carcinoma.

The genes are TRBV5-4 and TRBJ2-1; 14 bases match TRBD2. V lost 2 bases and J lost 4; bases outside the gene matches: 5. There are 17 residues in the CDR3. Germline loops: CDR1 SGHNT, CDR2 YYREEE (reference sequence). The CDR3 loop is CASSFGLAGGAYNEQFF. DNA of the CDR3: TGTGCCAGCAGCTTTGGACTAGCGGGGGGCGCTTACAATGAGCAGTTCTTC.

The chain links TRBV27 to TRBJ1-1, with D perhaps TRBD1 (5 bases). Trimming removed 5 bases from V and 0 bases from J, with 16 bases in between. Looked up from germline, CDR1 is MNHEY and CDR2 is SMNVEV (reference sequence). This CDR3 has 16 amino acids. The CDR3 DNA reads TGTGCCAGCAGTCCGGGGCCGAACGGCCTGAACACTGAAGCTTTCTTT. Protein sequence: CASSPGPNGLNTEAFF.

This chain links TRBV7-8 with TRBJ2-3; TRBD1 matches at 7 bases. The CDR3 is 20 residues long. The germline V gene encodes CDR1 SGHVS and CDR2 FQNEAQ. The V and J ends lost 5 bases and 0 bases, in that order; junction bases with no gene match: 20. CDR3 protein: CASSQRQGFLPSASTDTQYF. CDR3 DNA: TGTGCCAGCAGCCAGAGACAGGGCTTCCTTCCTTCGGCTAGCACAGATACGCAGTATTTT.

The rearrangement uses TRBV12-5 and TRBJ1-1; D unresolved. This CDR3 is 12 amino acids long. Per the germline V gene, CDR1 is LGHNT and CDR2 is FRNRAP. Trimming took 1 base from V and 10 from J, leaving 10 bases between them. CDR3 amino acids: CASGLGYAGAFF. The CDR3 nucleotides read TGTGCTAGTGGTTTGGGGTATGCGGGAGCTTTCTTT.

This clone was observed once. This chain connects TRBV29-1 to TRBJ1-4, with a weak D call TRBD1 (6 bases). Per the germline V gene, CDR1 is SQVTM and CDR2 is ANQGSEA. There are 14 residues in the CDR3. Trimming pared 7 bases from V and 8 bases from J, leaving 20 bases between. The CDR3 region is CSAESQGRGEKLFF. The CDR3 nucleotides read TGCAGCGCCGAGTCGCAGGGGCGCGGGGAAAAACTGTTTTTT.

This clone was observed a few times. The J gene is TRBJ1-2, the V gene TRBV3-1 (or the pseudogene TRBV3-2); unclear D gene. V was shortened by 5 bases and J by 8 bases, with 12 bases between the two germline ends. CDR1 and CDR2 (germline): LGHDT, YNNKEL (reference sequence). The CDR3 consists of 12 residues. The CDR3 coding sequence is TGTGCCAGCAGCGACTCGGGAGTCGGCTACACCTTC. As protein: CASSDSGVGYTF.

This clone occurred a few times. This chain joins TRBV5-1 and TRBJ1-5; 7 nucleotides line up with TRBD1. V shed 0 bases, J shed 3 bases, and the junction held 6 bases outside the gene matches. There are 16 residues in the CDR3. Looked up from germline, CDR1 is SGHRS and CDR2 is YFSETQ. The CDR3 loop reads CASSLGAGGNNQPQHF. CDR3 nucleotide sequence: TGCGCCAGCAGCTTGGGGGCAGGGGGGAACAATCAGCCCCAGCATTTT.

V usage is TRBV7-2 and J usage is TRBJ1-1; the match to TRBD1 covers 9 bases. Unmatched junction bases numbered 10, after V lost 5 bases and J lost 0 bases. Germline V lookup: CDR1 SGHTA, CDR2 FQGNSA. The CDR3 totals 17 residues. This CDR3 reads CASSRTGGSHMNTEAFF. DNA of the CDR3: TGTGCCAGCAGCCGTACAGGGGGCAGCCATATGAACACTGAAGCTTTCTTT.

The rearrangement uses TRBV3-1 (or the pseudogene TRBV3-2) and TRBJ2-7; the match to TRBD1 covers 7 bases. In germline, CDR1 is LGHDT, CDR2 YNNKEL (reference sequence). The CDR3 is made up of 16 amino acids. V trimming: 1 base; J trimming: 1 base; junction bases outside the gene matches: 7. The CDR3 sequence: CASSQAGTVTSYEQYF. The CDR3 nucleotides read TGTGCCAGCAGCCAAGCCGGGACAGTAACTTCCTACGAGCAGTACTTC.

The chain joins TRBV14 to TRBJ2-3; 7 positions agree with TRBD1. Germline CDR1 reads SGHDN; CDR2 reads FVKESK. V shed 3 bases, J shed 0 bases, and the junction held 6 bases outside the gene matches. The CDR3 is 16 residues long. CDR3: CASSQAGTASTDTQYF. In DNA form, the CDR3 reads TGTGCCAGCAGCCAGGCCGGGACAGCCAGCACAGATACGCAGTATTTT.

The V gene is TRBV9, the J gene TRBJ2-3; TRBD2 agrees at 10 bases. The CDR3 sequence is 15 residues long. Germline V lookup: CDR1 SGDLS, CDR2 YYNGEE. V shed 0 bases, J shed 7 bases, and the junction held 5 bases outside the gene matches. The CDR3 nucleotides read TGTGCCAGCAGCGTAGTCGGGACTAGCGAGTATACGCAGTATTTT. Protein sequence: CASSVVGTSEYTQYF.

The chain uses TRBV4-2 and TRBJ1-6, with D perhaps matching TRBD1 (6 bases). The CDR3 runs to 16 residues. Trimming took 0 bases from V and 0 from J, leaving 6 bases between them. CDR1 and CDR2 (germline): LGHNA, YNFKEQ. CDR3 sequence reads: CASSQEGGSYNSPLHF. In DNA, the CDR3 is TGTGCCAGCAGCCAAGAAGGGGGCTCCTATAATTCACCCCTCCACTTT.

This clone has only a few counts. The chain recombines TRBV5-6 with TRBJ2-2; D is undetermined. Germline-derived CDR1 and CDR2 are SGHDT and YYEEEE. With 1 base removed from V and 6 bases from J, the gap between germline ends came to 4 bases. CDR3 length: 12 residues. This CDR3 reads CASSLMAGELFF. CDR3 DNA sequence: TGTGCCAGCAGCTTGATGGCCGGGGAGCTGTTTTTT.

The chain recombines TRBV27 with TRBJ2-1; TRBD1 agrees at 10 bases. CDR3 length: 15 residues. V was pared by 6 bases and J by 4 bases, with 6 bases of the junction left unmatched. Looked up from germline, CDR1 is MNHEY and CDR2 is SMNVEV (reference sequence). CDR3 protein: CASSTWDRGYNEQFF. CDR3 DNA: TGTGCCAGCAGCACCTGGGACAGGGGATACAATGAGCAGTTCTTC.